The T cell receptor beta chain described here comes from a study of cytomegalovirus exposure and HLA in healthy donors. Study-wide results and caveats: Reports described diagnosis of cytomegalovirus status by the classifier as highly specific and sensitive.

This CDR3 is built from 14 residues. Trimming left V 4 bases short and J 7 bases short, with 14 bases between. Germline assignment: CDR1 MNHEY and CDR2 SMNVEV (reference sequence). The PCR contained 60 Vbeta and 13 Jbeta primers. Generated by immunoSEQ multiplex PCR, the TCRdb table keeps only in-frame clones and is missing some. The sample contains about 150,000 clones, just under 75% of which appear only once. As for this clone: Its target is not known.

The sequenced material came from PBMCs. The V call is TRBV27, the J call TRBJ2-1; perhaps TRBD2 as D (7 bases). This receptor was obtained from a woman between 18 and 30 years old in good health and CMV-seronegative. CDR3 in DNA: TGTGCCAGCAGTTGGGGGGGCGCAAGGAATGAGCAGTTCTTC. Protein product: CASSWGGARNEQFF.